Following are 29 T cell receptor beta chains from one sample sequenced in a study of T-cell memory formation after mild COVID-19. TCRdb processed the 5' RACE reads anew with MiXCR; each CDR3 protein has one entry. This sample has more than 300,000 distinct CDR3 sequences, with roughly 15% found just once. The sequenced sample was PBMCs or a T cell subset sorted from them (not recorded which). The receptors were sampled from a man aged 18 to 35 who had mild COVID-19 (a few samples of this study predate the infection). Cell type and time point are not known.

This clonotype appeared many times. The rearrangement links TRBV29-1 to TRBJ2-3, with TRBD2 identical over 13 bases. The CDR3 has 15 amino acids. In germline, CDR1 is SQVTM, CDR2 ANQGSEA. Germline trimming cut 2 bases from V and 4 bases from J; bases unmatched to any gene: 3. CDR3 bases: TGCAGCGTTGAACCCGGGACTAGCGGGGCAGATACGCAGTATTTT. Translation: CSVEPGTSGADTQYF.

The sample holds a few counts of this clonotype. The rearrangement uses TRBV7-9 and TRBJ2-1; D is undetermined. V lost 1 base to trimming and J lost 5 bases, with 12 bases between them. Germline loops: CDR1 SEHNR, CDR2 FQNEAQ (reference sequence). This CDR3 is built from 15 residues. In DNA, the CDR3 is TGTGCCAGCAGCTTAGTTAGCCTTAAAAACAATGAGCAGTTCTTC. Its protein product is CASSLVSLKNNEQFF.

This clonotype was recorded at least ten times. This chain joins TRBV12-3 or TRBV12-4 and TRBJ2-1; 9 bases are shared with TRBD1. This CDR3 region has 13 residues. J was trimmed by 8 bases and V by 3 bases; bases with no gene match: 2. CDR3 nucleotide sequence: TGTGCCAGCAGTTTTGGACAGGGGTATGAGCAGTTCTTC. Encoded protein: CASSFGQGYEQFF.

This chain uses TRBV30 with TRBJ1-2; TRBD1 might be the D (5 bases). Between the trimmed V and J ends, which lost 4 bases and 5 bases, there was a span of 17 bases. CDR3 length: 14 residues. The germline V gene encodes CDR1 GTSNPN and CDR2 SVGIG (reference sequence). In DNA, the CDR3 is TGTGCCTGGATCAATGTTGGCAGGGATTATGGCTACACCTTC. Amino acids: CAWINVGRDYGYTF.

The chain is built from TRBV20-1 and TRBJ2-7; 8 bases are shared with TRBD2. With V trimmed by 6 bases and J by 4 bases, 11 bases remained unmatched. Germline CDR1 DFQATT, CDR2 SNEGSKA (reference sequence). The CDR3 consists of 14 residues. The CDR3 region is CSAGGASGRYEQYV. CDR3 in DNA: TGCAGTGCCGGGGGGGCTAGCGGGCGATACGAGCAGTACGTC.

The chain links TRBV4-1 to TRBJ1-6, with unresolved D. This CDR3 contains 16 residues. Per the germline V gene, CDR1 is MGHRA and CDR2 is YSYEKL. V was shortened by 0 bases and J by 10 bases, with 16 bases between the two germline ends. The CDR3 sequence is CASSQDPGPLGSPLHF. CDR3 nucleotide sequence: TGCGCCAGCAGCCAAGATCCGGGTCCTCTAGGGTCACCCCTCCACTTT.

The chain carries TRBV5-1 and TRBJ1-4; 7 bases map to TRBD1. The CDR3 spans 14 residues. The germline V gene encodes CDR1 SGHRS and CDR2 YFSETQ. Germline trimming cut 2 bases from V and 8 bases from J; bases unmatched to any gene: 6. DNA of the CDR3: TGCGCCAGCAGCTTTGACAGGGTGGACGAAAAACTGTTTTTT. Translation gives CASSFDRVDEKLFF.

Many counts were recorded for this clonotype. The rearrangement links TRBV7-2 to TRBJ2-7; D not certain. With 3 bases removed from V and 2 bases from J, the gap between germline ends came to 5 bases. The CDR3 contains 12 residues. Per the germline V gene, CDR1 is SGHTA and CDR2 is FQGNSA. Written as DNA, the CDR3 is TGTGCCAGCAGCTTGGCGGCCTACGAGCAGTACTTC. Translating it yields CASSLAAYEQYF. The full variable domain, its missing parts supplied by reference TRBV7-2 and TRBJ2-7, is GAGVSQSPSNKVTEKGKDVELRCDPISGHTALYWYRQSLGQGLEFLIYFQGNSAPDKSGLPSDRFSAERTGGSVSTLTIQRTQQEDSAVYLCASSLAAYEQYFGPGTRLTVT.

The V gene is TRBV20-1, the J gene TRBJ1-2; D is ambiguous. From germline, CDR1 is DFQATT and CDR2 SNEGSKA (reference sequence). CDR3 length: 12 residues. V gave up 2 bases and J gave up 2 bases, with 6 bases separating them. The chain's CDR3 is CSARTSNYGYTF. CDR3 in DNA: TGCAGTGCTAGAACCAGCAACTATGGCTACACCTTC.

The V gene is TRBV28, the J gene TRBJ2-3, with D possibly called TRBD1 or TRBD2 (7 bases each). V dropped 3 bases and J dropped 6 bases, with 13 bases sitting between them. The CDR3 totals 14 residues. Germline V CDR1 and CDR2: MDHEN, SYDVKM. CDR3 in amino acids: CASSFLRGGDTQYF. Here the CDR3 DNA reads TGTGCCAGCAGTTTCCTCAGGGGGGGGGATACGCAGTATTTT. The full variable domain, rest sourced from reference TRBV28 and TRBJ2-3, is DVKVTQSSRYLVKRTGEKVFLECVQDMDHENMFWYRQDPGLGLRLIYFSYDVKMKEKGDIPEGYSVSREKKERFSLILESASTNQTSMYLCASSFLRGGDTQYFGPGTRLTVL.

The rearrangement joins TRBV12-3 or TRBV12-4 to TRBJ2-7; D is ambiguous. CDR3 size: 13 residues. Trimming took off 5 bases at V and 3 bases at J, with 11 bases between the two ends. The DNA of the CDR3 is TGTGCCAGCAGTCAGGACGAAAGCTACGAGCAGTACTTC. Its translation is CASSQDESYEQYF.

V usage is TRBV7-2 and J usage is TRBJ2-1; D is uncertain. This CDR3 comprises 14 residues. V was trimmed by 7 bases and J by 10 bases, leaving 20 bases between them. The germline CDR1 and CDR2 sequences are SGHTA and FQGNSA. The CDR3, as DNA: TGTGCCAGCACCGAAGACCGTCGCTTCATCGAGCAGTTCTTC. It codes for CASTEDRRFIEQFF.

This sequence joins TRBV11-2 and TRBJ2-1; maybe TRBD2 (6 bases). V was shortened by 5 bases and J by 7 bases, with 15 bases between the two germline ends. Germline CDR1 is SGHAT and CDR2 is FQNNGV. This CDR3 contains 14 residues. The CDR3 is CASSAGGRKNEQFF. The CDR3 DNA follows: TGTGCCAGCAGCGCAGGAGGGCGAAAAAATGAGCAGTTCTTC.

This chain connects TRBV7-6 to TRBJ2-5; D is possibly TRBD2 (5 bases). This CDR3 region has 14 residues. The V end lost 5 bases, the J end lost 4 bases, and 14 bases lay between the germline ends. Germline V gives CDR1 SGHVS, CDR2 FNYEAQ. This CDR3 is CASSGALGRETQYF. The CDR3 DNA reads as TGTGCCAGCAGCGGCGCTCTAGGGAGAGAGACCCAGTACTTC.

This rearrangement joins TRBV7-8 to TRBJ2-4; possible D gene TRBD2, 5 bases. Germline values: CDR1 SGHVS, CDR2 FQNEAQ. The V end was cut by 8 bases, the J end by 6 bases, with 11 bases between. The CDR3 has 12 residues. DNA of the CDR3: TGTGCCAGCGAGGGAGTTAGAAACATTCAGTACTTC. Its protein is CASEGVRNIQYF.

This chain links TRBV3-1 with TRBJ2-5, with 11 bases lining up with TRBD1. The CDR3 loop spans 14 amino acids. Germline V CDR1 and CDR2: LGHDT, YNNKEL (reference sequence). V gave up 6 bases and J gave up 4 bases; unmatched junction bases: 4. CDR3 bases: TGTGCCAGCAGATACGGGACAGGGGGAGAGACCCAGTACTTC. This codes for CASRYGTGGETQYF.

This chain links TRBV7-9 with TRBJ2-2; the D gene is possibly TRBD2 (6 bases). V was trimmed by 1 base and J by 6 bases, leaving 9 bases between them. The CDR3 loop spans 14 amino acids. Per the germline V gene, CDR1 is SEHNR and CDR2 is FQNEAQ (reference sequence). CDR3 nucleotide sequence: TGTGCCAGCAGCTTAGGACTAGTCCCCGGGGAGCTGTTTTTT. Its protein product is CASSLGLVPGELFF.

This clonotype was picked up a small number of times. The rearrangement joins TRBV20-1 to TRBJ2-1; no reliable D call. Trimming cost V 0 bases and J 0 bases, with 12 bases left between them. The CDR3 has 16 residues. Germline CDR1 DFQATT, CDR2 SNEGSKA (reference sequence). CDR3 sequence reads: CSARDRARSSYNEQFF. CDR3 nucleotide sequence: TGCAGTGCTAGAGATCGGGCCCGGAGCTCCTACAATGAGCAGTTCTTC.

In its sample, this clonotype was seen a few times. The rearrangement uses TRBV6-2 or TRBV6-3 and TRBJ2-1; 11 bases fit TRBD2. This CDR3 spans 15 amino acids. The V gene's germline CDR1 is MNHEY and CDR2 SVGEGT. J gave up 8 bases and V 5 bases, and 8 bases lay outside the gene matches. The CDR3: CASSLSSGGAYEQFF. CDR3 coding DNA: TGTGCCAGCAGTCTAAGTAGCGGGGGGGCCTATGAGCAGTTCTTC.

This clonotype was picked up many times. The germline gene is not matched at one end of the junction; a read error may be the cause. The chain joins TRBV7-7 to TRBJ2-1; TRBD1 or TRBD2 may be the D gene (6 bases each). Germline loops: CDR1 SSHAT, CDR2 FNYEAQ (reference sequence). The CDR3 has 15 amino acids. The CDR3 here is CASSSGGGSYNEQFF. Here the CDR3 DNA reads TGTGCTAGCAGCTCCGGAGGGGGCTCCTACAATGAGCAGTTCTTC. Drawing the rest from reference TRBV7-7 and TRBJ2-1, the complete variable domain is GAGVSQSPRYKVTKRGQDVTLRCDPISSHATLYWYQQALGQGPEFLTYFNYEAQPDKSGLPSDRFSAERPEGSISTLTIQRTEQRDSAMYRCASSSGGGSYNEQFFGPGTRLTVL.

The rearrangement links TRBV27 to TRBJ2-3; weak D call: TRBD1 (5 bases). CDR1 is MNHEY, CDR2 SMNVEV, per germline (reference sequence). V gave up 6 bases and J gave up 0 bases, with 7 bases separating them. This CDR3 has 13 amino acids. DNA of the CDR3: TGTGCCAGCAGGACAGTTAGCACAGATACGCAGTATTTT. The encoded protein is CASRTVSTDTQYF.

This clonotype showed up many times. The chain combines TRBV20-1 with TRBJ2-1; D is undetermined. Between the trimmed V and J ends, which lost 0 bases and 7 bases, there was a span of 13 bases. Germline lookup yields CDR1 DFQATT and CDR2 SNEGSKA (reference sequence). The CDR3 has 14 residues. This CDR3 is CSARDPAGSNEQFF. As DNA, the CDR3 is TGCAGTGCTAGAGATCCCGCAGGATCTAATGAGCAGTTCTTC.

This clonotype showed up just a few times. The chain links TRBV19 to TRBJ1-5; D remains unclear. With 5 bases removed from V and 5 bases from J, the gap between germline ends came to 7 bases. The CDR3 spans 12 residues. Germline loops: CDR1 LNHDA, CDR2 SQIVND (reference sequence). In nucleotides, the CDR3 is TGTGCCAGTAGTCCCAGGCATCAGCCCCAGCATTTT. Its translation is CASSPRHQPQHF.

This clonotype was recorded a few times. In DNA form, the CDR3 reads TGTGCCAGCTCACCCGGACAGGGGACTTACTACGAGCAGTACTTC. Protein sequence: CASSPGQGTYYEQYF. The chain has TRBV18 and TRBJ2-7; TRBD1 agrees at 9 bases. Per germline, CDR1 KGHSH and CDR2 LQKENI. Trimming took 3 bases from V and 3 from J; bases not matched to a gene: 6. The CDR3 totals 15 residues. The full variable domain, rest sourced from reference TRBV18 and TRBJ2-7, is NAGVMQNPRHLVRRRGQEARLRCSPMKGHSHVYWYRQLPEEGLKFMVYLQKENIIDESGMPKERFSAEFPKEGPSILRIQQVVRGDSAAYFCASSPGQGTYYEQYFGPGTRLTVT.

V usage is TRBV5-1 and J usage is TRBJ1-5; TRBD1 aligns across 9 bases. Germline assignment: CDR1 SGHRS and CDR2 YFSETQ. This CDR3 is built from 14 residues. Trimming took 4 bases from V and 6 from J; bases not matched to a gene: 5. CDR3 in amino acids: CASSGGQGGQPQHF. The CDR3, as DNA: TGCGCCAGCAGCGGGGGACAGGGCGGTCAGCCCCAGCATTTT. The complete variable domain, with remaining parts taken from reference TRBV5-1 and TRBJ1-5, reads KAGVTQTPRYLIKTRGQQVTLSCSPISGHRSVSWYQQTPGQGLQFLFEYFSETQRNKGNFPGRFSGRQFSNSRSEMNVSTLELGDSALYLCASSGGQGGQPQHFGDGTRLSIL.

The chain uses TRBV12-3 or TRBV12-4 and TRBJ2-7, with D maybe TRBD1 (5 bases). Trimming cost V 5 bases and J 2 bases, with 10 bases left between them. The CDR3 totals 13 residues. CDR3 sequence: CASSIAGTYEQYV. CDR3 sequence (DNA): TGTGCCAGCAGTATCGCAGGGACCTACGAGCAGTACGTC.

The DNA of the CDR3 is TGCAGCGCACAAACAGGGGGCGAGGAGCTGTTTTTT. Translating gives CSAQTGGEELFF. The rearrangement links TRBV29-1 to TRBJ2-2; 9 bases are shared with TRBD1. V was pared by 7 bases and J by 10 bases, with 7 bases of the junction left unmatched. This CDR3 is built from 12 residues. CDR1 SQVTM and CDR2 ANQGSEA come from the germline V gene.

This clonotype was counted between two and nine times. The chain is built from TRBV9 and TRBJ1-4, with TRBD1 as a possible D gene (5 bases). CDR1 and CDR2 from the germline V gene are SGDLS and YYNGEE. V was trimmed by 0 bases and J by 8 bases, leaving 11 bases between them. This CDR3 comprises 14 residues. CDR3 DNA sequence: TGTGCCAGCAGCGTAGCTGGGGGTGACGAAAAACTGTTTTTT. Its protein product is CASSVAGGDEKLFF.

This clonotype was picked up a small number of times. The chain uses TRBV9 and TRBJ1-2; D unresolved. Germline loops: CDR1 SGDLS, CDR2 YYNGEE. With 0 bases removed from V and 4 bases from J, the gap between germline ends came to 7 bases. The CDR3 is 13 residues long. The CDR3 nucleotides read TGTGCCAGCAGCGTAGCTCTTACCTATGGCTACACCTTC. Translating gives CASSVALTYGYTF.